This section outlines one T cell receptor beta chain sequence together with its context. Its antigen is still unknown. This CDR3 is built from 19 residues. V was cut by 2 bases and J by 8 bases, with 29 bases left in between. Germline CDR1 is MNHNS and CDR2 is SASEGT. The sample originates from a study of cytomegalovirus exposure and HLA in healthy donors. PCR used 60 Vbeta primers and 13 Jbeta primers. How the authors handled the data: In a later analysis, 80 million or so unique TCR beta chains included roughly 11 million shared by two or more donors. TCRdb keeps only in-frame clones here, not all; method: immunoSEQ multiplex PCR. D and trimming come from the DNA, and the V and J calls and clone size come from that table. The profile shows about 90,000 clones, 60% to 85% of them singletons. Study-wide findings and caveats: Sequencing had likely introduced a cluster of highly shared sequence variants as an artifact.

Everyone who donated was a healthy bone marrow donor. Despite likely unrecorded immune exposures, the donors were nominally healthy at the time of sampling. The sequencing sample was made of PBMCs. The chain couples TRBV6-1 to TRBJ2-3, with D maybe TRBD1 (5 bases). This TCR derives from a woman in her forties in good health and CMV-seropositive. The CDR3 loop is CASSERPCTTALGLCTQYF. The CDR3 DNA reads as TGTGCCAGCAGTGAAAGGCCATGCACGACTGCCCTGGGGCTCTGTACGCAGTATTTT.